This T cell receptor gamma chain was sequenced during a study of Vδ1+ human thymocytes. Overall study findings and caveats: Donors shared many TRG clonotypes but few TRD clonotypes. Bulk repertoire data may be misinterpreted because of unexpected Vdelta2 sequences. Roughly 22% of thymic delta-chain sequences were Vdelta2, with few Vdelta3, unlike blood Vdelta1+ controls. Thymic TRG and TRD repertoires appeared highly polyclonal.

The table lists this clone with a count of one. Antigen unknown. The template was reverse-transcribed extracted RNA. Multiplex PCR used pooled V-gene forward primers and a constant-region reverse primer to amplify CDR3s. TCRdb re-called the multiplex PCR reads through CATT. The sample yields around 12,000 gamma-chain clones, 43% seen once. CDR3 length: 11 residues. Vdelta1+ thymocyte sorts reached between about 97% and 99.6% purity. The source material was Vdelta1+ gamma-delta thymocytes from the thymus. The subset is: FACS-sorted CD3+ TCRalphabeta- TCRVdelta1+ TCRVdelta2- thymocytes. This clonotype was sampled from a boy less than two years old who had congenital heart surgery. This sequence joins TRGV5P and TRGJ1 or TRGJ2. The J gene is not listed in TCRdb, so it was assigned here from a DNA match to germline. TRGV5P is described as a pseudogene. In DNA, the CDR3 is TGTGCCACCTGCCATTATTATAAGAAACTCTTT. Its translation: CATCHYYKKLF.